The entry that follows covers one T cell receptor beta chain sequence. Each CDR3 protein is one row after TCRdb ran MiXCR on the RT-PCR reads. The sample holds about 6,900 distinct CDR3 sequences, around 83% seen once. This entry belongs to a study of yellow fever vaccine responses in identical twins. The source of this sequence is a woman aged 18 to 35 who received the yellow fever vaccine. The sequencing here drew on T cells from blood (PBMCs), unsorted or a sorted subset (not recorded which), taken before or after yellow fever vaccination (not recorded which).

The CDR3 loop is CASRWGGSYEQYF. CDR3 DNA sequence: TGTGCCAGCAGATGGGGCGGCTCCTACGAGCAGTACTTC. This chain connects TRBV7-9 to TRBJ2-7, with a tentative D call TRBD1 (5 bases). Germline V gene lookup returns CDR1 SEHNR and CDR2 FQNEAQ (reference sequence). CDR3 length: 13 amino acids. Trimming pared 6 bases from V and 0 bases from J, leaving 9 bases between.